Each of the 19 T cell receptor beta chains below was sequenced from the same sample in a study of human T cells and chemical hapten exposure. Specified time point: patch test 2, 6 weeks after DPC sensitization. Documented treatment: therapeutic diphenylcyclopropenone sensitization with weekly scalp DPC. TCRdb reanalysed the RACE reads using MiXCR and keeps one entry per CDR3 protein. The sample shows about 94,000 distinct CDR3 sequences, 7% to 10% of them seen only once. The sample was whole blood, taken in connection with sensitization to the hapten diphenylcyclopropenone (DPC). The receptors were gathered from a woman in her thirties or forties with alopecia areata. Some clones in this sample may be carry-over from other donors' samples.

J is TRBJ2-7 and V is TRBV19; D remains unclear. Trimming left V 3 bases short and J 1 base short, with 10 bases between. Looked up from germline, CDR1 is LNHDA and CDR2 is SQIVND (reference sequence). This CDR3 is 14 amino acids long. The DNA for the CDR3 is TGTGCCAGTAGTATTCAACGGCGGTCCTACGAGCAGTACTTC. Translation: CASSIQRRSYEQYF.

In this sample, this clonotype turned up a few times. The chain uses TRBV7-2 and TRBJ2-3; D not certain. CDR3 length: 13 residues. V lost 2 bases, J lost 3 bases, and 6 bases lay in between. Germline V lookup: CDR1 SGHTA, CDR2 FQGNSA. CDR3 loop: CASSLPRTDTQYF. In nucleotides, the CDR3 is TGTGCCAGCAGCTTACCCAGGACAGATACGCAGTATTTT. Looking up the rest from reference TRBV7-2 and TRBJ2-3 gives the full variable domain: GAGVSQSPSNKVTEKGKDVELRCDPISGHTALYWYRQSLGQGLEFLIYFQGNSAPDKSGLPSDRFSAERTGGSVSTLTIQRTQQEDSAVYLCASSLPRTDTQYFGPGTRLTVL.

The DNA for the CDR3 is TGTGCCAGCAGTAGGAAAACCTACGAGCAGTACTTC. Protein sequence: CASSRKTYEQYF. V is TRBV6-6 and J is TRBJ2-7; D is undetermined. Trimming stripped 5 bases from V and 2 bases from J, with 7 bases between. The CDR3 is made up of 12 amino acids. Germline CDR1 is MNHNY and CDR2 is SVGAGI (reference sequence).

This clonotype has a handful of counts. V usage is TRBV20-1 and J usage is TRBJ2-7; D is unresolved. Trimming shortened V by 1 base and J by 3 bases, and 4 bases separated the two germline ends. The CDR3 is 11 residues long. The germline V gene encodes CDR1 DFQATT and CDR2 SNEGSKA (reference sequence). In DNA, the CDR3 is TGCAGTGCTAGAGGGGGCTACGAGCAGTACTTC. It specifies CSARGGYEQYF.

The chain links TRBV6-4 to TRBJ2-3; TRBD2 aligns across 8 bases. Trimming took 0 bases from V and 2 from J; bases not matched to a gene: 4. This CDR3 has 16 residues. Germline-derived CDR1 and CDR2 are MRHNA and SNTAGT. The DNA of the CDR3 is TGTGCCAGCAGTGACTCGGCTAGCGGGTCCACAGATACGCAGTATTTT. Encoded protein: CASSDSASGSTDTQYF.

This chain connects TRBV12-3 or TRBV12-4 to TRBJ1-3; D is undetermined. Trimming took 5 bases from V and 4 from J, leaving 9 bases between them. CDR3 length: 13 residues. The CDR3 sequence: CASSPGVGNTIYF. The CDR3 DNA reads TGTGCCAGCAGTCCCGGGGTCGGAAACACCATATATTTT.

This clonotype was seen at least ten times. V gene TRBV6-2 or TRBV6-3 combines with J gene TRBJ2-7; TRBD2 is a possible D gene (5 bases). The CDR3 length is 15 residues. Trimming pared 6 bases from V and 1 base from J, leaving 16 bases between. Germline CDR1 MNHEY, CDR2 SVGEGT. The CDR3 region has the DNA TGTGCCAGCAGCTCCATTAAGCGGATTTCCTACGAGCAGTACTTC. This translates into CASSSIKRISYEQYF.

This clonotype has more than one count but fewer than ten. V usage is TRBV4-3 and J usage is TRBJ1-4; TRBD1 matches 7 bases. Germline trimming cut 0 bases from V and 5 bases from J; bases unmatched to any gene: 12. This CDR3 is 18 amino acids long. Germline-derived CDR1 and CDR2 are LGHNA and YSLEER. The CDR3 nucleotides are TGCGCCAGCAGCCAAGATTTGGGGACAGACCTTACCAATGAAAAACTGTTTTTT. Translating gives CASSQDLGTDLTNEKLFF.

This clonotype was counted ten times or more. J is TRBJ2-6 and V is TRBV12-3 or TRBV12-4; a weak D match, TRBD1 (7 bases). V lost 5 bases and J 3 bases, leaving 17 bases between the germline ends. The CDR3 consists of 17 residues. The CDR3 is CASSRAHRGGGANVLTF. DNA for the CDR3: TGTGCCAGCAGTCGGGCCCACAGGGGAGGTGGGGCCAACGTCCTGACTTTC.

This clonotype came up a few times. This rearrangement joins TRBV29-1 to TRBJ2-7, with TRBD1 as a possible D gene (5 bases). Germline CDR1 is SQVTM and CDR2 is ANQGSEA. This CDR3 has 14 amino acids. Trimming cost V 5 bases and J 0 bases, with 14 bases left between them. The CDR3 region is CSVRTGQLSYEQYF. CDR3 nucleotide sequence: TGCAGCGTTAGAACAGGCCAGCTCTCCTACGAGCAGTACTTC.

This clonotype was counted between two and nine times. The chain employs TRBV28 and TRBJ1-6; D gene uncertain. Deletions cut 3 bases from V and 6 bases from J, with 9 bases between. CDR3 size: 14 residues. CDR1 is MDHEN, CDR2 SYDVKM, per germline. Written as DNA, the CDR3 is TGTGCCAGCAGTTTCGCCGGCCGTAATTCACCCCTCCACTTT. Protein product: CASSFAGRNSPLHF.

This clonotype was detected ten times or more. The rearrangement links TRBV28 to TRBJ2-3, with a weak D call TRBD1 (5 bases). The CDR3 is 11 residues long. Trimming pared 7 bases from V and 4 bases from J, leaving 6 bases between. Germline V gene data show CDR1 as MDHEN and CDR2 as SYDVKM. The CDR3, as DNA: TGTGCCAGCATACAGGCAGATACGCAGTATTTT. Translated: CASIQADTQYF.

This clonotype has at least ten counts. The chain employs TRBV28 and TRBJ2-7; TRBD2 matches 8 bases. This CDR3 is 16 amino acids long. Germline V gives CDR1 MDHEN, CDR2 SYDVKM. Germline trimming cut 4 bases from V and 2 bases from J; bases unmatched to any gene: 10. Here the CDR3 DNA reads TGTGCCAGCAGTTCGCCGGGAGGGGACTCAACCTACGAGCAGTACTTC. It encodes CASSSPGGDSTYEQYF. The complete variable domain, with remaining parts taken from reference TRBV28 and TRBJ2-7, reads DVKVTQSSRYLVKRTGEKVFLECVQDMDHENMFWYRQDPGLGLRLIYFSYDVKMKEKGDIPEGYSVSREKKERFSLILESASTNQTSMYLCASSSPGGDSTYEQYFGPGTRLTVT.

This clonotype was seen many times. The chain employs TRBV12-3 or TRBV12-4 and TRBJ1-1; 7 positions match TRBD1. V gave up 5 bases and J gave up 1 base; unmatched junction bases: 1. The CDR3 runs to 13 residues. The CDR3 loop reads CASSRTGNTEAFF. CDR3 in DNA: TGTGCCAGCAGTCGGACAGGGAACACTGAAGCTTTCTTT.

The table lists this clonotype with a few counts. This chain joins TRBV6-2 or TRBV6-3 and TRBJ2-1; 10 nucleotides match TRBD1. Germline V lookup: CDR1 MNHEY, CDR2 SVGEGT. This CDR3 is 17 amino acids long. V dropped 6 bases and J dropped 4; count of bases not matched to a gene: 12. Here the CDR3 DNA reads TGTGCCAGCAGACCCGCACCCGGGACAGGGGCTTACAATGAGCAGTTCTTC. Its protein is CASRPAPGTGAYNEQFF.

Many counts were recorded for this clonotype. The chain is built from TRBV28 and TRBJ1-1, with 7 bases identical to TRBD1. The CDR3 is 14 residues long. With 3 bases clipped from V and 3 bases from J, the junction kept 4 bases outside the gene matches. CDR1 MDHEN and CDR2 SYDVKM come from the germline V gene. CDR3 in DNA: TGTGCCAGCAGTTTTCCCGGACAGGACACTGAAGCTTTCTTT. Translation: CASSFPGQDTEAFF.

This clonotype has ten or more counts. CDR3 DNA sequence: TGTGCCAGCAGTTGGGGCGGCACCTACGAGCAGTACTTC. Amino acid sequence: CASSWGGTYEQYF. The chain uses TRBV28 and TRBJ2-7; tentatively, D is TRBD1 (5 bases). V was pared by 4 bases and J by 2 bases, with 9 bases between. CDR1 is MDHEN, CDR2 SYDVKM, per germline. This CDR3 spans 13 amino acids.

This clonotype was seen ten or more times. The chain has TRBV28 and TRBJ2-7; 10 nucleotides agree with TRBD1. The CDR3 length is 13 residues. CDR1 and CDR2 from the germline V gene are MDHEN and SYDVKM. Trimming took 5 bases from V and 5 from J; bases not matched to a gene: 3. The CDR3 nucleotides read TGTGCCAGCAGTCCCGGGACAGGGGACGAGCAGTACTTC. Protein product: CASSPGTGDEQYF.

V is TRBV7-2 and J is TRBJ2-7, with D perhaps matching TRBD1 or TRBD2 (6 bases each). The V gene's germline CDR1 is SGHTA and CDR2 FQGNSA. The CDR3 is 15 residues long. The V end was cut by 1 base, the J end by 2 bases, with 12 bases between. CDR3 residues: CASSLEGGKAYEQYF. The CDR3 DNA sequence: TGTGCCAGCAGCTTAGAAGGGGGGAAGGCCTACGAGCAGTACTTC.